This T cell receptor beta chain was documented in a study of glioma-infiltrating T cells. This clonotype has a count of ten or more. Antigen unknown. The length of the CDR3 is 12 residues. CDR1 and CDR2 (germline): MNHEY, SMNVEV (reference sequence). V was clipped by 5 bases and J by 2 bases, with 6 bases between them. TCR alpha and beta CDR3 regions were amplified from RNA using iRepertoire nested multiplex PCR. MiXCR, applied by TCRdb to the multiplex PCR reads, yields one record per CDR3 protein. This sample yields 100,000 to 150,000 distinct CDR3 sequences, of which approximately 25% are seen a single time; roughly 15% belongs to the top ten. Points from the study as a whole: Above-expected tissue-blood divergence occurred in all gliomas, most in low-grade ones. CDR3 overlap between tissue and blood was very small.

The sample was glioma tissue, nonneoplastic brain tissue, or PBMCs (not recorded which). The TCR was taken from a human donor with low-grade glioma or glioblastoma, undergoing nonglioma brain surgery, or in good health (not recorded which). V and J are TRBV27 and TRBJ1-2; D gene unclear. CDR3 nucleotide sequence: TGTGCCAGCAGTCCCCGGAACTATGGCTACACCTTC. Translating gives CASSPRNYGYTF.